These 5 T cell receptor beta chains were all obtained from the same sample, sequenced in a study of human T cells and chemical hapten exposure. The sample's time point: patch test 1, 2 weeks after DPC sensitization. Treatment noted: therapeutic diphenylcyclopropenone sensitization with weekly scalp DPC. One entry per CDR3 protein results from TCRdb running MiXCR on the RACE reads. Counted here are over 85,000 distinct CDR3 sequences, around 12% occurring once; the ten biggest clones make up roughly 2%. Sequences were derived from whole blood, sampled in connection with sensitization to the hapten diphenylcyclopropenone (DPC). These receptors all stem from a woman in her thirties or forties with alopecia areata. Some clones in this sample may be carry-over from other donors' samples.

This chain links TRBV20-1 with TRBJ1-2, with 8 positions matching TRBD1. V lost 6 bases to trimming and J lost 4 bases; unmatched junction nucleotides: 10. CDR1 and CDR2 from the germline V gene are DFQATT and SNEGSKA (reference sequence). CDR3 length equals 14 residues. Here the CDR3 DNA reads TGCAGTGCCCCCGCAGGGGGCGCAGGCTATGGCTACACCTTC. Translating gives CSAPAGGAGYGYTF.

This clonotype was detected ten times or more. V usage is TRBV4-2 and J usage is TRBJ2-1, with TRBD2 identical over 8 bases. This CDR3 spans 15 amino acids. Germline lookup yields CDR1 LGHNA and CDR2 YNFKEQ. V shed 3 bases, J shed 16 bases, and the junction held 17 bases outside the gene matches. The CDR3 loop is CASSQGTSSDFPRFF. The CDR3 DNA reads TGTGCCAGCAGCCAGGGGACTAGTTCAGACTTCCCGCGTTTCTTC.

This chain joins TRBV28 and TRBJ2-2; D is perhaps TRBD2 (5 bases). With 6 bases removed from V and 0 bases from J, the gap between germline ends came to 17 bases. CDR3 length: 17 residues. Germline assignment: CDR1 MDHEN and CDR2 SYDVKM. CDR3 nucleotide sequence: TGTGCCAGCAGACAAGTTCTAGCCATAGCGAACACCGGGGAGCTGTTTTTT. Translating gives CASRQVLAIANTGELFF.

There are a few counts of this clonotype. The chain combines TRBV5-1 with TRBJ2-3; TRBD2 matches at 8 bases. Trimming cost V 4 bases and J 2 bases; bases outside gene matches: 6. The germline V gene has CDR1 SGHRS and CDR2 YFSETQ. This CDR3 contains 15 residues. For the CDR3, the DNA is TGCGCCAGCAGCCCTCGAGCGGGGGTCACAGATACGCAGTATTTT. This encodes CASSPRAGVTDTQYF.

The sample holds many counts of this clonotype. The V and J genes are TRBV29-1 and TRBJ2-7; D is ambiguous. Germline assignment: CDR1 SQVTM and CDR2 ANQGSEA. CDR3 length equals 11 residues. Trimming stripped 3 bases from V and 7 bases from J, with 10 bases between. The DNA of the CDR3 is TGCAGCGTTGATCTAGTTGGTGAGCAGTACTTC. Its protein product is CSVDLVGEQYF.